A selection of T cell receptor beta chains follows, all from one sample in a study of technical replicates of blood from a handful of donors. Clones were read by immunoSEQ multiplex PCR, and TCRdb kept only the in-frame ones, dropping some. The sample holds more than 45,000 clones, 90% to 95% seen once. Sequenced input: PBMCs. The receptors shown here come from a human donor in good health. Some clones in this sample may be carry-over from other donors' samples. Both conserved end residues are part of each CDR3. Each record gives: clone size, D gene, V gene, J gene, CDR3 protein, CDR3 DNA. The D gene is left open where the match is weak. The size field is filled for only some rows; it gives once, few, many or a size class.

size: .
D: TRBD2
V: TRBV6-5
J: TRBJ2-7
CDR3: CASTGLAGGPHEQYF
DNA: TGTGCCAGCACCGGACTAGCGGGAGGGCCCCACGAGCAGTACTTC

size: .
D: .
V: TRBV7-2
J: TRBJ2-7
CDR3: CASSKEDNLGGQYF
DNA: TGTGCCAGCAGCAAAGAGGACAATCTCGGCGGGCAGTACTTC

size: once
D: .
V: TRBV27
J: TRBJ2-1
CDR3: CASSLVGSQEQFF
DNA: TGTGCCAGCAGTTTAGTCGGGAGTCAGGAGCAGTTCTTC

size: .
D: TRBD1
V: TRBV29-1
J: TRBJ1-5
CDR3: CSGEGGQSSAQHF
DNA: TGCAGCGGGGAAGGGGGACAGTCTTCAGCCCAGCATTTT

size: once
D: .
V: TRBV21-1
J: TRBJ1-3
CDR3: CASSKKKGNPDNGNTIYF
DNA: TGTGCCAGCAGCAAAAAAAAGGGGAACCCCGATAATGGAAACACCATATATTTT

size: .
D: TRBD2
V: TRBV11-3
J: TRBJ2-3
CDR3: CASSAGDRTDTQYF
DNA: TGTGCCAGCAGCGCGGGGGATCGGACAGATACGCAGTATTTT

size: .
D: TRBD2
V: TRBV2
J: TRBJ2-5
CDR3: CASSSSGGQETQYF
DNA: TGTGCCAGCAGTAGTAGCGGGGGTCAAGAGACCCAGTACTTC

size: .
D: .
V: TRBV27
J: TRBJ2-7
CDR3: CASSRPRGGVREQYF
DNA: TGTGCCAGCAGTCGACCCCGAGGGGGGGTGAGGGAGCAGTACTTC

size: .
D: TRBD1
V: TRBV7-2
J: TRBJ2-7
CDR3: CASSPGTVREQYF
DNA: TGTGCCAGCAGCCCCGGGACAGTTCGAGAGCAGTACTTC

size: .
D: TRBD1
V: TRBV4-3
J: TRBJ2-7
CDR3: CASSQDRGGRQYF
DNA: TGCGCCAGCAGCCAAGATCGAGGGGGCAGGCAGTACTTC

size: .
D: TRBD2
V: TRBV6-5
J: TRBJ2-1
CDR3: CASSYGAGGFYNEQFF
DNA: TGTGCCAGCAGTTACGGAGCGGGGGGTTTCTACAATGAGCAGTTCTTC

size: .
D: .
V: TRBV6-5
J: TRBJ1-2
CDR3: CASSYSGRAGYGYTF
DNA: TGTGCCAGCAGTTACTCCGGCAGGGCGGGATATGGCTACACCTTC

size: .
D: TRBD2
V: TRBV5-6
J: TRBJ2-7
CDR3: CASSPRTSGRRSYEQYF
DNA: TGTGCCAGCAGCCCAAGGACTAGCGGGAGGAGGTCCTACGAGCAGTACTTC

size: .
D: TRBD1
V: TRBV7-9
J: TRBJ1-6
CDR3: CASSLDRDSSPLHF
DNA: TGTGCCAGCAGCTTGGACAGGGATTCTTCACCCCTCCACTTT

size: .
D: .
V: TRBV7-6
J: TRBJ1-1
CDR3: CASSLARNTEAFF
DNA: TGTGCCAGCAGCTTAGCTCGGAACACTGAAGCTTTCTTT

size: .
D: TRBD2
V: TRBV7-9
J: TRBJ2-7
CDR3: CASSLRGGSYEQYF
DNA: TGTGCCAGCAGCTTACGCGGGGGCTCCTACGAGCAGTACTTC

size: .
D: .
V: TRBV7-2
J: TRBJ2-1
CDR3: CASRKERGYNEQFF
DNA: TGTGCCAGCAGGAAGGAAAGGGGATACAATGAGCAGTTCTTC

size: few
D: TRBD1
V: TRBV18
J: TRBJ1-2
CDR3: CASSTRQGAGGYTF
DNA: TGTGCCAGCAGCACCCGACAGGGGGCCGGTGGCTACACCTTC

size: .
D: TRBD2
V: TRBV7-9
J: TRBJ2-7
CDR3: CASSLGLIAGGEQYF
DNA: TGTGCCAGCAGCTTGGGACTTATAGCGGGAGGCGAGCAGTACTTC

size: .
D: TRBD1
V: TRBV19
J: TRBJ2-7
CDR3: CASSGPGQHYEQYF
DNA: TGTGCCAGTAGCGGACCGGGACAGCACTACGAGCAGTACTTC

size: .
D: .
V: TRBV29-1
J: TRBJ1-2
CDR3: CRLGLYGYTF
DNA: TGCAGATTGGGACTCTATGGCTACACCTTC

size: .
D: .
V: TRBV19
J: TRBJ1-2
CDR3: CASSMRSRASYTF
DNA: TGTGCCAGTAGTATGAGGTCCCGTGCGAGCTACACCTTC

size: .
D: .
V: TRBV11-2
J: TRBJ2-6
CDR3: CASSQPLAFGANVLTF
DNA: TGTGCCAGCAGCCAGCCCCTAGCGTTTGGGGCCAACGTCCTGACTTTC

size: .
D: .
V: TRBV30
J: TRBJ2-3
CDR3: CAWSVLRPDTQYF
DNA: TGTGCCTGGAGTGTACTGCGTCCAGATACGCAGTATTTT

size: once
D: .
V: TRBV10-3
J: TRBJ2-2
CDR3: CAISLGGNTGELFF
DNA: TGTGCCATCAGCCTAGGAGGGAACACCGGGGAGCTGTTTTTT

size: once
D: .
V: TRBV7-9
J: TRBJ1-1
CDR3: CASLGGPVAFF
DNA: TGTGCCAGCCTGGGGGGGCCCGTCGCTTTCTTT

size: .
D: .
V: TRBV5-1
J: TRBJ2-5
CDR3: CASSVQGGKETQYF
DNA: TGCGCCAGCAGCGTACAGGGTGGAAAAGAGACCCAGTACTTC

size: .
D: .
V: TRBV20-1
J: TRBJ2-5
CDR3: CSARWRAQYF
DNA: TGCAGTGCTAGGTGGAGGGCCCAGTACTTC

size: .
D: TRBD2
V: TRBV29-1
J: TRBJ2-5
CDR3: CSAGTSGRAQYF
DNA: TGCAGCGCCGGGACTAGCGGGAGAGCCCAGTACTTC

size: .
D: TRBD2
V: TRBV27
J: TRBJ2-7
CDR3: CASQSGIGYEQYF
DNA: TGTGCCAGCCAGAGCGGGATTGGCTACGAGCAGTACTTC

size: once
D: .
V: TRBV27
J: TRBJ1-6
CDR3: CASSPDRTNSPLHF
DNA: TGTGCCAGCAGTCCCGACAGAACTAATTCACCCCTCCACTTT

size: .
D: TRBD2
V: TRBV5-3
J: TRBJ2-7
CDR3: CARSNLGLAGAYEQYF
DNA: TGTGCCAGAAGTAATCTCGGACTAGCGGGAGCATACGAGCAGTACTTC

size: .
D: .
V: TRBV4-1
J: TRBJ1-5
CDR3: CASSQDWQISNQPQHF
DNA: TGCGCCAGCAGCCAAGATTGGCAGATTAGCAATCAGCCCCAGCATTTT

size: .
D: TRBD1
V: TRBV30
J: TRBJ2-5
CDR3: CAWSGQGQETQYF
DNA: TGTGCCTGGAGTGGACAGGGTCAAGAGACCCAGTACTTC

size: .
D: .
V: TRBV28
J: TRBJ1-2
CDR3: CASSRQTLNYGYTF
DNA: TGTGCCAGCAGTAGACAGACATTGAACTATGGCTACACCTTC

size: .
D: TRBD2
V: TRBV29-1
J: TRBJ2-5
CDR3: CSALGLAAETQYF
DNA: TGCAGCGCTCTAGGACTAGCGGCAGAGACCCAGTACTTC

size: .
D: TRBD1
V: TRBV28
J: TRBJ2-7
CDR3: CASKPGGQGSYEQYF
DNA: TGTGCCAGCAAACCTGGGGGACAGGGTTCCTACGAGCAGTACTTC

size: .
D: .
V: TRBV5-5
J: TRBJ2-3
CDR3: CASSFPGTDTQYF
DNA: TGTGCCAGCAGCTTCCCGGGGACAGATACGCAGTATTTT

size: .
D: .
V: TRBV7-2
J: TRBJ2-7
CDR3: CASSLEERYEQYF
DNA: TGTGCCAGCAGCTTAGAAGAGAGATACGAGCAGTACTTC

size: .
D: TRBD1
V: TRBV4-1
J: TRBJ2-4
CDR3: CASSQGQGKNIQYF
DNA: TGCGCCAGCAGCCAAGGACAGGGAAAAAACATTCAGTACTTC

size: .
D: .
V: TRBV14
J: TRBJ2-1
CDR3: CASSQGYEQDEQFF
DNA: TGTGCCAGCAGCCAAGGATATGAACAGGATGAGCAGTTCTTC

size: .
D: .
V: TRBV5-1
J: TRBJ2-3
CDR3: CASSSTNPRLDTQYF
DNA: TGCGCCAGCAGCTCCACAAACCCTAGGTTAGATACGCAGTATTTT

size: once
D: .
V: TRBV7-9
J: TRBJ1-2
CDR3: CASSLPWSLNYGYTF
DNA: TGTGCCAGCAGCCTTCCGTGGAGCCTTAACTATGGCTACACCTTC

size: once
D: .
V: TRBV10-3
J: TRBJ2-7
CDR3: CAISDVAAGEQYF
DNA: TGTGCCATCAGTGACGTAGCGGCCGGCGAGCAGTACTTC

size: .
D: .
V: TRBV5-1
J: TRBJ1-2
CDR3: CASSIGQSYGYTF
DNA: TGCGCCAGCAGCATCGGACAGTCCTATGGCTACACCTTC

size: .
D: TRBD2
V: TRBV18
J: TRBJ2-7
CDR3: CASSPLAGTYEQYF
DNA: TGTGCCAGCTCACCCCTAGCGGGAACTTACGAGCAGTACTTC

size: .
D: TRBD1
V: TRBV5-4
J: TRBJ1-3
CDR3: CASSWDRGTGNTIYF
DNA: TGTGCCAGCAGCTGGGACAGGGGCACTGGAAACACCATATATTTT

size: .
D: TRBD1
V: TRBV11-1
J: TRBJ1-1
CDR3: CASSSYRGQAFF
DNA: TGTGCCAGCAGCTCCTACAGGGGGCAGGCTTTCTTT

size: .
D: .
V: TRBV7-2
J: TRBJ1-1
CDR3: CASSLEAGVGTEAFF
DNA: TGTGCCAGCAGCTTAGAGGCAGGGGTGGGCACTGAAGCTTTCTTT

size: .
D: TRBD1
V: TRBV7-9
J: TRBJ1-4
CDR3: CASSISTGLNEKLFF
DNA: TGTGCCAGCAGCATTTCGACAGGGTTAAATGAAAAACTGTTTTTT

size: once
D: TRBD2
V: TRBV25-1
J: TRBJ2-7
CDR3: CASSVAGVGLGQYF
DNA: TGTGCCAGCAGCGTAGCGGGAGTAGGGCTGGGGCAGTACTTC

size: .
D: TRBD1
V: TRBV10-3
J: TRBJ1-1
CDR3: CAISESRGLTTEAFF
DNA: TGTGCCATCAGTGAGTCGAGGGGGCTGACCACTGAAGCTTTCTTT

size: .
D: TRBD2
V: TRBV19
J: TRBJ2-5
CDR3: CASSSRLAQETQYF
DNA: TGTGCCAGTAGTTCGAGACTAGCCCAAGAGACCCAGTACTTC

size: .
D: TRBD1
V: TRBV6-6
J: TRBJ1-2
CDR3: CASSRTGVGGGYTF
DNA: TGTGCCAGCAGTCGGACAGGGGTGGGGGGAGGCTACACCTTC

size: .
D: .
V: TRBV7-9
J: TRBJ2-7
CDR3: CASSHTGSFRYEQYF
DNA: TGTGCCAGCAGCCACACAGGGTCATTCCGTTACGAGCAGTACTTC

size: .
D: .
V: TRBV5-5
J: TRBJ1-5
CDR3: CASSLQGSSNQPQHF
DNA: TGTGCCAGCAGCTTACAGGGTTCTAGCAATCAGCCCCAGCATTTT

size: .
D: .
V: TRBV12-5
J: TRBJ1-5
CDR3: CASDRGRGSNQPQHF
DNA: TGTGCTAGTGATAGGGGGAGGGGGAGCAATCAGCCCCAGCATTTT

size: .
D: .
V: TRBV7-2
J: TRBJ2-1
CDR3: CASSLGREDEQFF
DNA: TGTGCCAGCAGCTTAGGCAGGGAAGATGAGCAGTTCTTC

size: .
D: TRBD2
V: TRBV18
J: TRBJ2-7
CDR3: CASSGGSAYEQYF
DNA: TGTGCCAGCTCCGGCGGGAGCGCCTACGAGCAGTACTTC